Listed below are T cell receptor beta chains from one sample, sequenced in a study of OX40 agonist ivuxolimab in advanced cancers. The data were produced by immunoSEQ multiplex PCR, yet TCRdb's version contains in-frame clones alone and is incomplete. The data show tens of thousands of clones, 90% to 95% seen once. This specimen was CD4+ or CD8+ T cells sorted from blood, taken in a trial of the OX40 agonist ivuxolimab. These receptors originate from an adult with an advanced solid tumor such as melanoma, head and neck, liver or kidney cancer. Each CDR3 is given with its conserved first and last residue. Clone size is stated in some rows and not others, as once, few, many or a class when expanded.

TRBV7-9	.	TRBJ2-5	CASSLGLVKETQYF
TRBV7-8	.	TRBJ2-1	CASSLAVSSDEQFF
TRBV6-5	.	TRBJ2-7	CASSYSSGEQYF
TRBV7-6	.	TRBJ1-4	CASSSLQGTNEKLFF
TRBV19	.	TRBJ2-5	CASSLGLRIGRETQYF
TRBV5-1	.	TRBJ2-7	CASSITSGRAFEQYF
TRBV7-8	.	TRBJ2-1	CASSFELAGIYEQFF
TRBV6-5	.	TRBJ1-4	CASSQGAANEKLFF
TRBV19	.	TRBJ2-3	CASSIGAAGTDTQYF
TRBV10-1	.	TRBJ2-3	CASSDWDTSTDTQYF
TRBV10-3	.	TRBJ2-5	CAIRAEAETQYF
TRBV9	.	TRBJ2-7	CASSGRGVEQYF
TRBV6-5	.	TRBJ1-1	CASSYAVTNTEAFF
TRBV4-3	.	TRBJ1-4	CASSQVPGTAYEKLFF
TRBV5-8	.	TRBJ2-1	CASSWEGYRLNNEQFF
TRBV28	.	TRBJ2-7	CASSSDRVYEQYF
TRBV7-9	few	TRBJ2-5	CASTRSSGAQETQYF
TRBV7-9	.	TRBJ1-6	CASSLEARGRNSPLHF
TRBV5-1	.	TRBJ1-2	CASSLAGTANYGYTF
TRBV12-5	.	TRBJ2-3	CASGLLLESSTDTQYF
TRBV27	.	TRBJ2-1	CASSFTSGSTYNEQFF
TRBV10-1	once	TRBJ2-2	CASSGPNVGTGELFF
TRBV19	.	TRBJ2-7	CASSIYGYEQYF
TRBV15	.	TRBJ1-2	CATSRDRVGAGYTF
TRBV9	few	TRBJ1-1	CASSVDPQFEAFF
TRBV6-5	.	TRBJ2-7	CASSLGTGIYEQYF
TRBV9	.	TRBJ1-3	CASSVDGSSGNTIYF
TRBV9	.	TRBJ2-1	CASSVDGGAGEGEQFF
TRBV4-1	.	TRBJ2-1	CASSPRDINNEQFF
TRBV29-1	.	TRBJ2-2	CSVEGREGAKDTGELFF
TRBV5-4	.	TRBJ2-7	CASRARDSGYEQYF
TRBV7-9	.	TRBJ2-5	CASSFTDRGQETQYF
TRBV4-1	.	.	CASSQVRLAGVYEQYF
TRBV27	.	TRBJ2-7	CASRGGTHYEQYF
TRBV9	.	TRBJ2-2	CASRELAGGPTGELFF
TRBV29-1	.	TRBJ2-6	CSGQVSGANVLTF
TRBV7-3	.	TRBJ2-3	CASSLGWGTDTQYF
TRBV7-8	.	TRBJ2-2	CASSLRGSGRLNTGELFF
TRBV7-9	.	TRBJ1-5	CASSLSGDQPQHF
TRBV7-9	.	TRBJ1-5	CASSLGWTDNQPQHF
TRBV7-9	.	TRBJ1-1	CASSRVGGDTEAFF
TRBV11-2	.	TRBJ2-3	CASSPPDGIFTDTQYF
TRBV7-6	.	TRBJ1-1	CASSLAGGSFTEAFF
TRBV11-2	.	TRBJ1-4	CASSSPREKLFF
TRBV10-3	.	TRBJ1-1	CAISDPPKTGVNTEAFF
TRBV13	.	TRBJ2-3	CASSSPSDTQYF